A selection of T cell receptor beta chains follows, all from one sample in a study of T cell repertoires in cytomegalovirus infection. The antigens of these receptors remain unknown. TCRdb reprocessed the reads via MiXCR and lists one record per CDR3 protein. The sample shows more than 250,000 distinct CDR3 sequences, roughly 25% of them seen only once. The input for sequencing was cultured PBMCs, taken from culture after CMV antigen stimulation. These receptors all stem from a human donor in good health (CMV status not recorded). Some clones in this sample may be carry-over from other donors' samples. CDR3s include the opening cysteine and the closing phenylalanine or tryptophan. The D gene is left open where the match is weak. Some rows mark clone size as missing; the rest say once, few, many or name a class of expanded clone.

TRBJ1-5	TRBD1	TRBV6-8	-	CASSYSWQGGQPQHF	TGTGCCAGCAGTTACTCGTGGCAGGGGGGGCAGCCCCAGCATTTT
TRBJ2-1	-	TRBV7-3	-	CASSPHGETRYNEQFF	TGTGCCAGCAGCCCCCATGGGGAAACTCGGTACAATGAGCAGTTCTTC
TRBJ2-1	-	TRBV7-6	-	CASSRPGTPWNEQFF	TGTGCCAGCAGCAGGCCCGGGACCCCTTGGAATGAGCAGTTCTTC
TRBJ2-2	-	TRBV7-2	many	CASSLNSGGNTGELFF	TGTGCCAGCAGCTTGAATAGCGGAGGGAACACCGGGGAGCTGTTTTTT
TRBJ1-1	-	TRBV7-3	-	CASSSRGANTEAFF	TGTGCCAGCAGCTCCCGGGGGGCGAACACTGAAGCTTTCTTT
TRBJ2-2	TRBD1	TRBV18	-	CASSPPGTGSPGELFF	TGTGCCAGCTCACCACCCGGGACAGGGAGCCCCGGGGAGCTGTTTTTT
TRBJ2-3	TRBD1	TRBV30	few	CAWAGTGSTDTQYF	TGTGCCTGGGCCGGGACAGGGAGCACAGATACGCAGTATTTT
TRBJ2-3	-	TRBV7-2	many	CASSPTGPNPGAQYF	TGTGCCAGCAGCCCCACCGGGCCCAATCCCGGGGCGCAGTATTTT
TRBJ1-5	-	TRBV6-1	few	CASRPGGGGLSNQPQHF	TGTGCCAGCAGGCCAGGAGGGGGGGGATTAAGCAATCAGCCCCAGCATTTT
TRBJ1-2	-	TRBV7-9	-	CASSPGVEANYGYTF	TGTGCCAGCAGCCCAGGGGTTGAGGCTAACTATGGCTACACCTTC
TRBJ2-1	TRBD2	TRBV24-1	few	CATSGPGGDEQFF	TGTGCCACCAGTGGCCCGGGAGGGGATGAGCAGTTCTTC
TRBJ2-2	TRBD1	TRBV28	-	CASRRQGSTGELFF	TGTGCCAGCAGACGACAGGGGAGCACCGGGGAGCTGTTTTTT
TRBJ2-1	TRBD2	TRBV7-2	many	CASSPSGASNEQFF	TGTGCCAGCAGCCCTAGCGGGGCGAGCAATGAGCAGTTCTTC
TRBJ2-5	TRBD2	TRBV4-2	-	CASSQDGGGEQETQYF	TGTGCCAGCAGCCAAGATGGCGGGGGGGAGCAAGAGACCCAGTACTTC
TRBJ2-1	-	TRBV7-2	many	CASSQEPSGTEQFF	TGTGCCAGCAGCCAAGAACCAAGCGGGACAGAGCAGTTCTTC
TRBJ2-1	-	TRBV13	-	CASSLEKGGLTYNEQFF	TGTGCCAGCAGCTTAGAAAAAGGGGGACTAACCTACAATGAGCAGTTCTTC
TRBJ1-2	TRBD1	TRBV7-9	once	CASSIQGGDYGYTF	TGTGCCAGCAGCATACAGGGGGGCGACTATGGCTACACCTTC
TRBJ1-6	TRBD1	TRBV19	-	CASRRQGKDSPLHF	TGTGCCAGTAGGCGACAGGGAAAAGATTCACCCCTCCACTTT
TRBJ2-1	TRBD2	TRBV20-1	few	CSASTSGAYNEQFF	TGCAGTGCTTCCACTAGCGGGGCCTACAATGAGCAGTTCTTC
TRBJ2-3	TRBD2	TRBV20-1	-	CSASKTSVYTDTQYF	TGCAGTGCTAGTAAAACTAGCGTATACACAGATACGCAGTATTTT
TRBJ1-4	-	TRBV9	few	CASSPGEILGEKLFF	TGTGCCAGCAGCCCCGGGGAGATCCTAGGGGAAAAACTGTTTTTT
TRBJ1-5	-	TRBV12-3/TRBV12-4	few	CASNNRVDQPQHF	TGTGCCAGCAACAACAGGGTAGATCAGCCCCAGCATTTT
TRBJ2-7	-	TRBV5-6	few	CASSLSRLEQYF	TGTGCCAGCAGCTTGTCTCGACTCGAGCAGTACTTC
TRBJ1-5	-	TRBV7-8	many	CASSLPLTGRNQPQHF	TGTGCCAGCAGCTTACCACTTACAGGGCGCAATCAGCCCCAGCATTTT
TRBJ2-1	-	TRBV29-1	many	CSVDLQNNEQFF	TGCAGCGTTGACCTTCAGAACAATGAGCAGTTCTTC
TRBJ1-2	TRBD1	TRBV6-6	-	CASSRDRGYGYTF	TGTGCCAGCAGCCGGGACAGGGGCTATGGCTACACCTTC
TRBJ1-1	TRBD1	TRBV7-2	many	CASSLVTGGLTEAFF	TGTGCCAGCAGCTTGGTGACAGGGGGTCTCACTGAAGCTTTCTTT
TRBJ1-1	-	TRBV7-2	many	CASSLDEGRVTEAFF	TGTGCCAGCAGCTTAGATGAGGGGCGGGTCACTGAAGCTTTCTTT
TRBJ2-6	-	TRBV11-2	-	CASSRGGGPTRWANVLTF	TGTGCCAGCAGCCGAGGTGGGGGCCCCACTAGGTGGGCCAACGTCCTGACTTTC
TRBJ1-1	-	TRBV5-1	-	CASSLSRGGNTEAFF	TGCGCCAGCAGCTTGAGCCGGGGGGGAAACACTGAAGCTTTCTTT
TRBJ1-2	-	TRBV7-9	-	CASSLARQQGYTF	TGTGCCAGCAGCTTAGCGCGACAGCAGGGCTACACCTTC
TRBJ2-5	-	TRBV7-9	few	CASSFIRLGIKETQYF	TGTGCCAGCAGCTTTATCCGCCTGGGCATTAAAGAGACCCAGTACTTC
TRBJ2-1	TRBD2	TRBV7-2	many	CASSSPGLAGGYNEQFF	TGTGCCAGCAGCTCCCCGGGACTAGCGGGTGGATACAATGAGCAGTTCTTC
TRBJ2-1	-	TRBV20-1	few	CSARDLEKQGQSYNEQFF	TGCAGTGCTAGAGATCTCGAGAAACAGGGTCAATCTTACAATGAGCAGTTCTTC
TRBJ1-6	-	TRBV28	-	CASSLSGILSSPLHF	TGTGCCAGCAGTTTAAGTGGGATACTAAGTTCACCCCTCCACTTT
TRBJ1-1	-	TRBV30	-	CAWMGRQMNTEAFF	TGTGCCTGGATGGGTCGGCAGATGAACACTGAAGCTTTCTTT
TRBJ2-1	-	TRBV30	many	CAWSARLLLEVQFF	TGTGCCTGGAGCGCCAGGCTTCTCTTGGAGGTGCAGTTCTTC
TRBJ1-3	TRBD1	TRBV20-1	-	CSASGGDSGNTIYF	TGCAGTGCCTCAGGGGGGGACTCTGGAAACACCATATATTTT
TRBJ2-7	TRBD1	TRBV2	few	CASREDRNPSYEQYF	TGTGCCAGCAGGGAGGACAGGAACCCATCCTACGAGCAGTACTTC
TRBJ2-1	-	TRBV30	-	CAWSDKMRQIYNEQFF	TGTGCCTGGAGTGACAAGATGAGGCAAATTTACAATGAGCAGTTCTTC
TRBJ2-1	TRBD1	TRBV4-3	-	CASSQADRVNEQFF	TGCGCCAGCAGCCAAGCTGACAGGGTGAATGAGCAGTTCTTC
TRBJ1-2	TRBD1	TRBV7-6	-	CASSLAGTEPLGYTF	TGTGCCAGCAGCTTAGCGGGGACAGAGCCTTTGGGCTACACCTTC
TRBJ2-1	-	TRBV12-5	-	CASGLGNTDNEQFF	TGTGCTAGTGGTTTGGGAAATACAGACAATGAGCAGTTCTTC
TRBJ2-4	-	TRBV19	-	CASSLRRAEIQYF	TGTGCCAGTAGTTTACGACGCGCCGAAATTCAGTACTTC
TRBJ2-1	-	TRBV10-3	many	CATTGLNEQFF	TGTGCCACCACTGGCCTCAATGAGCAGTTCTTC
TRBJ2-1	-	TRBV12-3/TRBV12-4	many	CASRHEGYNEQFF	TGTGCCAGCCGGCATGAGGGATACAATGAGCAGTTCTTC
TRBJ2-1	-	TRBV7-6	-	CASSFDRNTYNEQFF	TGTGCCAGCAGCTTCGACCGTAACACCTACAATGAGCAGTTCTTC